This T cell receptor beta chain is drawn from a study of T cell repertoires in cytomegalovirus infection. Study-wide context: Both recently identified HLA-C-restricted and well-studied HLA-B-restricted CMV epitopes were used in the study. General study results and limits: There were carriers of CMV plus the relevant HLA, and cumulative public TCR beta family frequency identified them. Ex vivo, HLA-C-restricted CMV-specific TCR beta clonotypes prevailed over the rest of the response.

Looked up from germline, CDR1 is SEHNR and CDR2 is FQNEAQ (reference sequence). CDR3 length: 14 residues. V was cut by 5 bases and J by 5 bases, with 15 bases left in between. This clonotype was counted ten times or more. The antigen is not known. From the reads, TCRdb called clonotypes with MiXCR, one entry per CDR3 protein. The sample has about 900,000 distinct CDR3 sequences, around a third seen once. The sequencing here drew on cultured CD8+ T cells from PBMCs, taken from culture after CMV antigen stimulation. The clonotype originates from a human donor in good health (CMV status not recorded). Some clones in this sample may be carry-over from other donors' samples. V gene TRBV7-9 combines with J gene TRBJ2-5; tentative D call: TRBD1 (6 bases). CDR3 sequence: CASSPADSRETQYF. The CDR3 DNA reads TGTGCCAGCAGCCCCGCGGACAGCCGGGAGACCCAGTACTTC.